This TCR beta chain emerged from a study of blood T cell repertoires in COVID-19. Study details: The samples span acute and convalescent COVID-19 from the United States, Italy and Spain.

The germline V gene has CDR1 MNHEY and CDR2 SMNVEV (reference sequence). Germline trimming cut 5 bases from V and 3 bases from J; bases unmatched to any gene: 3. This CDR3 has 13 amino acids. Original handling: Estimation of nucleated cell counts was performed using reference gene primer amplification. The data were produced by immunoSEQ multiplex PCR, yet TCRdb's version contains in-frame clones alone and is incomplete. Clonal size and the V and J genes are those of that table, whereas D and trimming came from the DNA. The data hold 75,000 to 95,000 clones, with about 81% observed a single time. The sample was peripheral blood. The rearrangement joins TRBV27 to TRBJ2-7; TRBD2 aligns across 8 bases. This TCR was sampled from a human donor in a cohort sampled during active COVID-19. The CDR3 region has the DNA TGTGCCAGCAGTCTCGGGGGGGGCTACGAGCAGTACTTC. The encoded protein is CASSLGGGYEQYF.